Listed below are T cell receptor beta chains from one sample, sequenced in a study of T cells after yellow fever vaccination. TCRdb called the 5' RACE reads again in MiXCR, with one record for every CDR3 protein. The table includes hundreds of thousands of distinct CDR3 sequences, approximately 13% detected once. The material was PBMCs, obtained on the day of the yellow fever booster vaccination. The receptors were sampled from a man aged 25 to 45 who received the YFV17D yellow fever vaccine. The CDR3 runs from the conserved cysteine through the conserved F or W. A D gene is named only where the DNA matches it firmly. Expanded clones get a size class; other rows say once, few or many, or leave the size out.

TRBV14	TRBD2	TRBJ2-1	few	CASNPGGTSGASWDEQFF
TRBV27	.	TRBJ2-6	many	CASSLGYGANVLTF
TRBV12-3/TRBV12-4	.	TRBJ2-5	few	CASSRGMGETQYF
TRBV5-4	TRBD2	TRBJ2-1	.	CASSSGTNVDEQFF
TRBV5-1	TRBD2	TRBJ2-5	many	CASSLVSSGQETQYF
TRBV3-1	TRBD2	TRBJ2-5	few	CASSQDSSGSKETQYF
TRBV30	TRBD2	TRBJ2-1	many	CAWGGSGRYNEQFF
TRBV28	.	TRBJ1-1	.	CASSIYREAFF
TRBV7-9	.	TRBJ2-2	.	CASSLYPGELFF
TRBV29-1	TRBD2	TRBJ2-3	.	CSVGTTSGTDTQYF
TRBV7-2	.	TRBJ2-1	few	CASSFSGNPSYNEQFF
TRBV5-1	.	TRBJ2-5	.	CASSTQPGVQETQYF
TRBV5-4	.	TRBJ2-7	once	CASSSAGRGEQYF
TRBV12-3/TRBV12-4	.	TRBJ2-2	few	CASSPGGVNTGELFF
TRBV5-1	.	TRBJ2-3	few	CASSLEQVTDTQYF
TRBV5-8	TRBD2	TRBJ2-1	.	CASSLVEGLRNYNEQFF
TRBV20-1	.	TRBJ1-1	many	CSATARRTMSPEAFF
TRBV15	.	TRBJ2-1	few	CATSRGTAYNEQFF
TRBV25-1	.	TRBJ2-6	.	CASSEFHGSGANVLTF
TRBV9	.	TRBJ2-7	few	CASSPRQNLYEQYF
TRBV12-3/TRBV12-4	TRBD2	TRBJ2-7	few	CASSLALGGSNYEQYF
TRBV7-2	.	TRBJ2-7	few	CASRAAQGYEQYF
TRBV29-1	TRBD1	TRBJ1-2	.	CSVESLYRGESGGYTF
TRBV5-1	TRBD2	TRBJ2-1	many	CASSFRGLAGGYNEQFF
TRBV12-3/TRBV12-4	TRBD1	TRBJ2-1	.	CASSLARGTGHFF
TRBV12-3/TRBV12-4	.	TRBJ2-1	.	CASSLAGRLKFF
TRBV24-1	TRBD2	TRBJ2-2	.	CATGGRARSGNTGELFF
TRBV6-1	.	TRBJ1-1	.	CASSELYNRADTEAFF
TRBV27	.	TRBJ2-7	.	CASSSFGYGSYEQYF
TRBV20-1	.	TRBJ2-4	few	CSARDRRSLNIQYF
TRBV10-3	.	TRBJ2-2	few	CAISSDRPNTGELFF
TRBV5-1	.	TRBJ1-1	few	CASSLELGANTEAFF
TRBV20-1	.	TRBJ2-5	.	CSADKRTLETQYF
TRBV3-1	.	TRBJ2-2	.	CASSQGTALSGELFF
TRBV12-5	.	TRBJ1-4	few	CASGGRQELFF
TRBV15	TRBD2	TRBJ2-1	.	CATSRVGRTSAREQFF
TRBV19	.	TRBJ2-7	few	CASSIGTGDEQYF
TRBV29-1	.	TRBJ1-1	many	CSVASGVRFAEAFF
TRBV6-5	TRBD1	TRBJ1-3	.	CASSYSGQAGNTIYF
TRBV7-2	.	TRBJ2-7	.	CASSLAHSNHEQYF
TRBV7-9	TRBD1	TRBJ1-1	.	CASSLSRTGEAFF
TRBV3-1	TRBD2	TRBJ2-7	few	CASSSIILASGSLAGPYEQYF
TRBV6-5	.	TRBJ2-5	few	CASSYYGDRLGTQYF
TRBV29-1	.	TRBJ2-5	.	CSGAAGQETQYF
TRBV30	.	TRBJ2-2	.	CAWSVYVSTGELFF
TRBV4-3	.	TRBJ2-2	many	CASSQGQDHTGELFF
TRBV5-4	.	TRBJ2-3	few	CASSLKGSADTQYF
TRBV20-1	TRBD2	TRBJ2-7	.	CSATPEASGPYEQYF
TRBV7-9	.	TRBJ2-5	few	CASSPWREGQETQYF
TRBV30	TRBD2	TRBJ2-1	.	CAWGGGSGRADYNEQFF
TRBV20-1	.	TRBJ1-1	.	CSARGPLRADTEAFF
TRBV5-5	.	TRBJ2-3	many	CASSLEVSTDTQYF
TRBV27	TRBD1	TRBJ1-5	.	CASRQGASNQPQHF
TRBV20-1	.	TRBJ2-7	few	CSARGDRAHEQYF